The source of this TCR beta chain is a study of cytomegalovirus exposure and HLA in healthy donors. Use of 60 Vbeta and 13 Jbeta primers characterized the PCR. Here immunoSEQ multiplex PCR was the method, and the copy in TCRdb shows in-frame clones only, minus some. This table holds 200,000 to 250,000 clones, over 65% found once. Losses at the gene ends were 5 bases for V and 7 bases for J; bases not matched to a gene: 6. The CDR3 extends over 13 amino acids. In germline, CDR1 is SQVTM, CDR2 ANQGSEA. Source material: PBMCs. The chain recombines TRBV29-1 with TRBJ1-3, with TRBD1 matching 9 bases. This clonotype was sampled from a young man in good health and CMV-seronegative. CDR3 protein: CSVSGQGGNTIYF. CDR3 in DNA: TGCAGCGTTTCGGGACAGGGTGGTAACACCATATATTTT.